This entry lists 27 T cell receptor beta chains sequenced from one sample in a study of blood T cell repertoires in COVID-19. Produced via immunoSEQ multiplex PCR; TCRdb's table is partial and in-frame only. The sample includes about 340,000 clones, around 85% of them seen just once. Sequencing used PBMCs or T cells enriched from blood (not recorded which). These receptors were collected from a woman aged 40 to 50 with acute COVID-19.

V usage is TRBV12-5 and J usage is TRBJ2-1; TRBD2 might be the D (6 bases). Germline lookup yields CDR1 LGHNT and CDR2 FRNRAP. This CDR3 spans 15 amino acids. V shed 0 bases and J shed 6 bases, with 12 bases lying between them. Here the CDR3 reads CASGLVLLASNEQFF. Written as DNA, the CDR3 is TGTGCTAGTGGTTTGGTCCTCCTAGCGTCCAATGAGCAGTTCTTC.

J is TRBJ2-2 and V is TRBV19; 9 positions agree with TRBD1. This CDR3 is 16 amino acids long. From germline, CDR1 is LNHDA and CDR2 SQIVND (reference sequence). The V and J ends lost 4 bases and 6 bases, in that order; junction bases with no gene match: 9. CDR3 in amino acids: CASSTTGTGRPGELFF. The CDR3 region has the DNA TGTGCCAGTAGTACGACCGGGACAGGGCGCCCCGGGGAGCTGTTTTTT.

This chain uses TRBV27 with TRBJ2-3; 7 bases line up with TRBD1. Germline loops: CDR1 MNHEY, CDR2 SMNVEV (reference sequence). The CDR3 runs 17 residues. V gave up 2 bases and J gave up 0 bases; unmatched junction bases: 8. The CDR3 nucleotides are TGTGCCAGCAGTTTAACCGGACAGGCATATAGCACAGATACGCAGTATTTT. The encoded protein is CASSLTGQAYSTDTQYF.

This clone has a single count. The chain couples TRBV15 to TRBJ2-1; TRBD2 is a possible D gene (6 bases). CDR1 and CDR2 (germline): LNHNV, YYDKDF (reference sequence). CDR3 size: 15 residues. Trimming took off 1 base at V and 5 bases at J, with 12 bases between the two ends. The CDR3 protein is CATSRGRERDNEQFF. DNA for the CDR3: TGTGCCACCAGCAGAGGACGGGAGAGGGACAATGAGCAGTTCTTC.

The gene calls are TRBV3-1 (or the pseudogene TRBV3-2) and TRBJ1-4; TRBD1 agrees at 7 bases. Trimming removed 4 bases from V and 8 bases from J; junction bases left unmatched: 10. There are 15 residues in the CDR3. Per germline, CDR1 LGHDT and CDR2 YNNKEL (reference sequence). CDR3 coding DNA: TGTGCCAGCAGCCGAAAGCCGACAGGGAACGAAAAACTGTTTTTT. Encoded protein: CASSRKPTGNEKLFF.

The sample holds one count of this clone. The J gene is TRBJ2-7, the V gene TRBV4-2, with 8 bases aligning to TRBD2. Germline CDR1 and CDR2: LGHNA and YNFKEQ. V trimming: 0 bases; J trimming: 4 bases; junction bases outside the gene matches: 5. The CDR3 sequence is 15 residues long. CDR3 region: CASSQDGRALYEQYF. CDR3 nucleotides: TGTGCCAGCAGCCAAGACGGGAGGGCCTTATACGAGCAGTACTTC.

The CDR3 spells CASSLAGRTSGYTF. CDR3 nucleotides: TGTGCCAGCAGCTTGGCGGGGAGGACCTCCGGCTACACCTTC. The V and J genes are TRBV5-5 and TRBJ1-2; D uncertain. The germline gives CDR1 SGHKS, CDR2 YYEKEE (reference sequence). Between the trimmed V and J ends, which lost 0 bases and 8 bases, there was a span of 14 bases. The CDR3 runs 14 residues.

This chain links TRBV11-2 with TRBJ2-2; weak D call: TRBD1 (5 bases). Germline CDR1 SGHAT, CDR2 FQNNGV. The V end lost 6 bases, the J end lost 7 bases, and 9 bases lay between the germline ends. This CDR3 comprises 12 residues. For the CDR3, the DNA is TGTGCCAGCAGGCCCAGGGACGGGGAGCTGTTTTTT. This gives the protein CASRPRDGELFF.

This clone has only a few counts. V usage is TRBV20-1 and J usage is TRBJ2-5; the D gene is possibly TRBD1 (7 bases). With 3 bases removed from V and 4 bases from J, the gap between germline ends came to 18 bases. CDR1 and CDR2 from the germline V gene are DFQATT and SNEGSKA (reference sequence). This CDR3 region has 15 residues. Here the CDR3 DNA reads TGCAGTGCTAGTAACGCGGGACAGAAAGCAGAGACCCAGTACTTC. Its protein product is CSASNAGQKAETQYF.

In this sample, this clone turned up once. V is TRBV7-9 and J is TRBJ1-4, with D perhaps TRBD1 (5 bases). The CDR3 sequence is 15 residues long. CDR1 is SEHNR, CDR2 FQNEAQ, per germline (reference sequence). Trimming removed 5 bases from V and 4 bases from J, with 14 bases in between. The DNA for the CDR3 is TGTGCCAGCAGCCAGCAGGGTTTTGTTAATGAAAAACTGTTTTTT. Translating gives CASSQQGFVNEKLFF.

The rearrangement uses TRBV29-1 and TRBJ1-1, with 8 bases identical to TRBD1. Germline assignment: CDR1 SQVTM and CDR2 ANQGSEA. The V and J ends lost 7 bases and 1 base, in that order; junction bases with no gene match: 14. CDR3 length: 16 amino acids. This CDR3 reads CSAHGTGVLGNTEAFF. CDR3 DNA: TGCAGCGCTCACGGGACAGGTGTTCTCGGGAACACTGAAGCTTTCTTT. The complete variable domain, with remaining parts taken from reference TRBV29-1 and TRBJ1-1, reads SAVISQKPSRDICQRGTSLTIQCQVDSQVTMMFWYRQQPGQSLTLIATANQGSEATYESGFVIDKFPISRPNLTFSTLTVSNMSPEDSSIYLCSAHGTGVLGNTEAFFGQGTRLTVV.

The chain's CDR3 is CASSLAGQSTDTEAFF. Written as DNA, the CDR3 is TGTGCCAGCAGCTTAGCCGGACAGTCCACGGACACTGAAGCTTTCTTT. V usage is TRBV7-8 and J usage is TRBJ1-1, with D perhaps TRBD1 (6 bases). CDR3 length: 16 amino acids. V was pared by 0 bases and J by 3 bases, with 14 bases between. The germline V gene encodes CDR1 SGHVS and CDR2 FQNEAQ.

The chain couples TRBV19 to TRBJ2-1; 12 bases map to TRBD1. This CDR3 has 17 residues. Germline CDR1 reads LNHDA; CDR2 reads SQIVND (reference sequence). J was trimmed by 0 bases and V by 7 bases; bases with no gene match: 7. CDR3 DNA: TGTGCCAGTACTGGGACAGGGGGCATTTACTCCTACAATGAGCAGTTCTTC. As protein: CASTGTGGIYSYNEQFF.

The V gene is TRBV18, the J gene TRBJ1-2; possible D gene TRBD1, 5 bases. The CDR3 loop spans 15 amino acids. V dropped 2 bases and J dropped 3 bases, with 13 bases sitting between them. CDR1 is KGHSH and CDR2 is LQKENI in the germline V gene. CDR3 in DNA: TGTGCCAGCTCACCAACCGGGCAGGGCGACTATGGCTACACCTTC. Translated: CASSPTGQGDYGYTF.

The CDR3 sequence is CASSQGTGLTNQPQHF. In DNA form, the CDR3 reads TGTGCCAGCAGTCAAGGGACAGGGCTGACAAATCAGCCCCAGCATTTT. V and J are TRBV6-6 and TRBJ1-5; 9 positions match TRBD1. V shed 5 bases and J 4 bases; nucleotides not matched to a gene: 9. Germline-derived CDR1 and CDR2 are MNHNY and SVGAGI (reference sequence). The CDR3 loop spans 16 amino acids.

Concerning this clone: In the same sample, other DNA sequences code for this CDR3. The V gene is TRBV7-2, the J gene TRBJ2-3, with 8 bases that match TRBD2. Germline assignment: CDR1 SGHTA and CDR2 FQGNSA. Losses at the gene ends were 5 bases for V and 3 bases for J; bases not matched to a gene: 4. The CDR3 covers 14 residues. Here the CDR3 reads CASSLSGRTDTQYF. CDR3 DNA: TGTGCCAGCAGCCTGAGCGGGAGAACAGATACGCAGTATTTT.

The V gene is TRBV5-4, the J gene TRBJ2-2; 13 positions match TRBD2. Trimming took 0 bases from V and 3 from J; bases not matched to a gene: 2. The CDR3 is 17 amino acids. Germline loops: CDR1 SGHNT, CDR2 YYREEE (reference sequence). CDR3 nucleotide sequence: TGTGCCAGCAGCTTGGCCGGACTAGCGGGGGACACCGGGGAGCTGTTTTTT. This translates into CASSLAGLAGDTGELFF.

The sample holds one count of this clone. The rearrangement joins TRBV7-9 to TRBJ2-1; TRBD1 is a possible D gene (6 bases). V was shortened by 5 bases and J by 3 bases, with 14 bases between the two germline ends. CDR1 and CDR2 from the germline V gene are SEHNR and FQNEAQ (reference sequence). There are 15 residues in the CDR3. As DNA, the CDR3 is TGTGCCAGCAGCATAGGACAGACCATCTACAATGAGCAGTTCTTC. It encodes CASSIGQTIYNEQFF. The whole variable domain, filled in from reference TRBV7-9 and TRBJ2-1, reads DTGVSQNPRHKITKRGQNVTFRCDPISEHNRLYWYRQTLGQGPEFLTYFQNEAQLEKSRLLSDRFSAERPKGSFSTLEIQRTEQGDSAMYLCASSIGQTIYNEQFFGPGTRLTVL.

The chain couples TRBV3-1 (or the pseudogene TRBV3-2) to TRBJ1-2, with no clear D. Germline values: CDR1 LGHDT, CDR2 YNNKEL (reference sequence). Trimming took 1 base from V and 4 from J, leaving 10 bases between them. This CDR3 region has 14 residues. Here the CDR3 reads CASSQGEAPYGYTF. CDR3 DNA sequence: TGTGCCAGCAGCCAAGGGGAGGCACCCTATGGCTACACCTTC.

This chain uses TRBV13 with TRBJ1-4; D is uncertain. Germline V CDR1 and CDR2: PRHDT, FYEKMQ (reference sequence). V lost 4 bases and J 6 bases, leaving 9 bases between the germline ends. The length of the CDR3 is 13 residues. DNA of the CDR3: TGTGCCAGCAGCTACGGGTGGGATGAAAAACTGTTTTTT. Its translation is CASSYGWDEKLFF.

The gene calls are TRBV21-1 and TRBJ1-4; TRBD1 is the table's D call, not checked against the DNA. TRBV21-1 is noted as a pseudogene. The CDR3 covers 18 residues. CDR3 residues: CASTPRGDRGGSNEKLFF. CDR3 sequence (DNA): TGTGCCAGCACCCCAAGGGGGGACAGGGGAGGATCTAATGAAAAACTGTTTTTT.

This clone showed up just a few times. CDR3 in amino acids: CASSESHSSYEQYF. In DNA, the CDR3 is TGCGCCAGCAGTGAGTCGCACAGTTCCTACGAGCAGTACTTC. The chain has TRBV10-1 and TRBJ2-7; D is unresolved. Germline-derived CDR1 and CDR2 are WNHNN and SYGVQD (reference sequence). The CDR3 covers 14 residues. The V end was cut by 0 bases, the J end by 1 base, with 7 bases between.

The V and J genes are TRBV18 and TRBJ2-7; no reliable D call. V was trimmed by 2 bases and J by 4 bases, leaving 9 bases between them. This CDR3 region has 13 residues. Germline-derived CDR1 and CDR2 are KGHSH and LQKENI. The CDR3 bases are TGTGCCAGCTCACCAGGGCCCCCTTACGAGCAGTACTTC. Translated, it gives CASSPGPPYEQYF.

In this sample, this clone turned up once. The chain uses TRBV5-8 and TRBJ2-7; 8 bases are a match to TRBD1. This CDR3 comprises 14 residues. Germline values: CDR1 SGHTS, CDR2 YDEGEE. J was trimmed by 5 bases and V by 5 bases; bases with no gene match: 9. The DNA for the CDR3 is TGTGCCAGCAGGCTGATTGGACAGGGCGACGAGCAGTACTTC. Translation gives CASRLIGQGDEQYF.

This clone was observed once. The chain recombines TRBV5-1 with TRBJ1-1, with a weak D call TRBD1 (5 bases). Per the germline V gene, CDR1 is SGHRS and CDR2 is YFSETQ. CDR3 length: 16 amino acids. V gave up 3 bases and J gave up 1 base, with 16 bases separating them. The CDR3 region has the DNA TGCGCCAGCAGCTGGGCCGCGGGGCTATCGAACACTGAAGCTTTCTTT. Protein: CASSWAAGLSNTEAFF. Full variable domain (missing parts from reference TRBV5-1 and TRBJ1-1): KAGVTQTPRYLIKTRGQQVTLSCSPISGHRSVSWYQQTPGQGLQFLFEYFSETQRNKGNFPGRFSGRQFSNSRSEMNVSTLELGDSALYLCASSWAAGLSNTEAFFGQGTRLTVV.

The CDR3, as DNA: TGCGCCAGCAGCCAGAACACAGGGGAGGCGTTCTTC. Encoded protein: CASSQNTGEAFF. This chain links TRBV4-3 with TRBJ2-1; weak D call: TRBD1 (7 bases). Germline CDR1 reads LGHNA; CDR2 reads YSLEER. V lost 3 bases and J lost 15, with 15 bases in between. The CDR3 sequence is 12 residues long.

The chain has TRBV2 and TRBJ2-5; 10 positions match TRBD2. J was trimmed by 3 bases and V by 1 base; bases with no gene match: 2. The germline V gene encodes CDR1 SNHLY and CDR2 FYNNEI. The CDR3 has 15 amino acids. CDR3 loop: CASSEGLAGEETQYF. The CDR3 DNA reads TGTGCCAGCAGTGAAGGGCTAGCGGGGGAAGAGACCCAGTACTTC.